A selection of T cell receptor beta chains follows, all from one sample in a study of T cells after yellow fever vaccination. TCRdb re-derived calls from the 5' RACE reads in MiXCR, one entry per CDR3 protein. Of around 68,000 distinct CDR3 sequences listed, approximately 7.3% are singletons. Here the sequenced sample was CD8+ T cells sorted from PBMCs, taken approximately 11 days after the first yellow fever vaccination. The receptors here all came from a young man who received the YFV17D yellow fever vaccine. Each CDR3 is given with its conserved first and last residue. Each record gives: CDR3 protein, CDR3 DNA, clone size, V gene, J gene, D gene. The D gene is left open where the match is weak. Clone size is not always given. Where it is, it says once, few, many or a class for expanded clones.

cdr3_aa: CSVEDPVAGPTDTQYF
cdr3_nt: TGCAGCGTTGAAGATCCGGTAGCGGGGCCCACAGATACGCAGTATTTT
clone_size: .
v_call: TRBV29-1
j_call: TRBJ2-3
d_call: TRBD2

cdr3_aa: CASSLGPDRGEVTQYF
cdr3_nt: TGTGCCAGCAGCTTAGGTCCGGACAGGGGCGAAGTTACGCAGTATTTT
clone_size: many
v_call: TRBV7-9
j_call: TRBJ2-3
d_call: TRBD1

cdr3_aa: CATLPGQGSGYTF
cdr3_nt: TGTGCCACGCTCCCCGGCCAGGGGAGCGGCTACACCTTC
clone_size: .
v_call: TRBV12-3/TRBV12-4
j_call: TRBJ1-2
d_call: .

cdr3_aa: CASSPEAGRQYEQYF
cdr3_nt: TGTGCCAGCAGCCCCGAGGCGGGGCGCCAATACGAGCAGTACTTC
clone_size: many
v_call: TRBV3-1
j_call: TRBJ2-7
d_call: .

cdr3_aa: CSATSRVTEQFF
cdr3_nt: TGCAGTGCTACCTCCAGGGTTACGGAGCAGTTCTTC
clone_size: many
v_call: TRBV20-1
j_call: TRBJ2-1
d_call: .

cdr3_aa: CASSPSKDRGTDTQYF
cdr3_nt: TGTGCCAGCAGCCCATCCAAGGACAGGGGCACAGATACGCAGTATTTT
clone_size: .
v_call: TRBV7-9
j_call: TRBJ2-3
d_call: TRBD1

cdr3_aa: CASIIRGTDTQYF
cdr3_nt: TGTGCCAGCATCATCCGGGGGACAGATACGCAGTATTTT
clone_size: many
v_call: TRBV12-3/TRBV12-4
j_call: TRBJ2-3
d_call: .

cdr3_aa: CASMADYYGYTF
cdr3_nt: TGTGCCAGCATGGCAGACTACTATGGCTACACCTTC
clone_size: .
v_call: TRBV12-3/TRBV12-4
j_call: TRBJ1-2
d_call: .

cdr3_aa: CASSVVADYGYTF
cdr3_nt: TGTGCCAGCAGCGTAGTGGCTGACTATGGCTACACCTTC
clone_size: .
v_call: TRBV9
j_call: TRBJ1-2
d_call: .

cdr3_aa: CASSYRDRELFF
cdr3_nt: TGTGCCAGCAGTTATAGGGACAGGGAACTGTTTTTT
clone_size: .
v_call: TRBV6-6
j_call: TRBJ1-4
d_call: TRBD1

cdr3_aa: CASSDQGGEQYF
cdr3_nt: TGTGCCAGCAGCGATCAGGGAGGCGAGCAGTACTTC
clone_size: few
v_call: TRBV7-3
j_call: TRBJ2-7
d_call: .

cdr3_aa: CASSPTWGDEQFF
cdr3_nt: TGTGCCAGCAGTCCCACTTGGGGAGATGAGCAGTTCTTC
clone_size: few
v_call: TRBV27
j_call: TRBJ2-1
d_call: .

cdr3_aa: CASSLFEKLFF
cdr3_nt: TGTGCCAGCAGTTTATTTGAAAAACTGTTTTTT
clone_size: .
v_call: TRBV28
j_call: TRBJ1-4
d_call: .

cdr3_aa: CASSSGVRTSYEQYF
cdr3_nt: TGTGCCAGCAGCTCGGGGGTGCGCACTTCCTACGAGCAGTACTTC
clone_size: .
v_call: TRBV12-3/TRBV12-4
j_call: TRBJ2-7
d_call: .

cdr3_aa: CASEDGDRDFEKLFF
cdr3_nt: TGTGCCAGCGAAGACGGGGACAGGGATTTTGAAAAACTGTTTTTT
clone_size: .
v_call: TRBV28
j_call: TRBJ1-4
d_call: TRBD1

cdr3_aa: CAIPRESEQFF
cdr3_nt: TGTGCCATCCCCCGGGAATCAGAGCAGTTCTTC
clone_size: few
v_call: TRBV7-9
j_call: TRBJ2-1
d_call: .

cdr3_aa: CSARGGPSYEQYF
cdr3_nt: TGCAGTGCTAGAGGAGGGCCTTCCTACGAGCAGTACTTC
clone_size: many
v_call: TRBV20-1
j_call: TRBJ2-7
d_call: .

cdr3_aa: CSATQSRDLYGYTF
cdr3_nt: TGCAGTGCCACACAAAGCCGGGACCTCTATGGCTACACCTTC
clone_size: many
v_call: TRBV20-1
j_call: TRBJ1-2
d_call: .

cdr3_aa: CASSTYRDSTGELFF
cdr3_nt: TGTGCCAGCAGTACCTACAGGGATTCCACCGGGGAGCTGTTTTTT
clone_size: .
v_call: TRBV7-2
j_call: TRBJ2-2
d_call: .

cdr3_aa: CASSQDLWQEGGSYTDTQYF
cdr3_nt: TGTGCCAGCAGCCAAGATCTTTGGCAAGAGGGGGGGTCGTACACAGATACGCAGTATTTT
clone_size: few
v_call: TRBV4-2
j_call: TRBJ2-3
d_call: .

cdr3_aa: CASSLPPNTEAFF
cdr3_nt: TGTGCCAGCAGCTTACCCCCGAACACTGAAGCTTTCTTT
clone_size: few
v_call: TRBV7-2
j_call: TRBJ1-1
d_call: .

cdr3_aa: CASSLGRNTIYF
cdr3_nt: TGTGCCAGCAGCTTAGGTCGGAACACCATATATTTT
clone_size: many
v_call: TRBV7-9
j_call: TRBJ1-3
d_call: .

cdr3_aa: CATRPEGGANNEQFF
cdr3_nt: TGTGCCACCCGGCCCGAGGGAGGAGCCAACAATGAGCAGTTCTTC
clone_size: .
v_call: TRBV5-5
j_call: TRBJ2-1
d_call: .

cdr3_aa: CASSLYLAGGTDTQYF
cdr3_nt: TGTGCCAGCAGCTTATATCTTGCGGGGGGCACAGATACGCAGTATTTT
clone_size: few
v_call: TRBV9
j_call: TRBJ2-3
d_call: TRBD2

cdr3_aa: CASSTTGALEAFF
cdr3_nt: TGTGCCAGCAGTACGACAGGGGCTCTTGAAGCTTTCTTT
clone_size: many
v_call: TRBV12-3/TRBV12-4
j_call: TRBJ1-1
d_call: TRBD1

cdr3_aa: CASRLGQGASDEQYF
cdr3_nt: TGTGCCAGCAGACTGGGACAGGGGGCTAGCGACGAGCAGTACTTC
clone_size: many
v_call: TRBV11-2
j_call: TRBJ2-7
d_call: TRBD1

cdr3_aa: CSVDPTGLQLKGYTF
cdr3_nt: TGCAGCGTTGACCCGACAGGCCTCCAACTTAAGGGCTACACCTTC
clone_size: .
v_call: TRBV29-1
j_call: TRBJ1-2
d_call: .

cdr3_aa: CASSLSMDNSYF
cdr3_nt: TGTGCCAGCAGCTTGTCCATGGACAATTCCTATTTT
clone_size: many
v_call: TRBV5-5
j_call: TRBJ2-3
d_call: .

cdr3_aa: CASSQGIGPRTEAFF
cdr3_nt: TGCGCCAGCAGCCAAGGAATAGGGCCGCGCACTGAAGCTTTCTTT
clone_size: many
v_call: TRBV4-3
j_call: TRBJ1-1
d_call: .

cdr3_aa: CATEGLGGQPQHF
cdr3_nt: TGTGCCACCGAGGGGCTCGGGGGTCAGCCCCAGCATTTT
clone_size: many
v_call: TRBV24-1
j_call: TRBJ1-5
d_call: .

cdr3_aa: CASSFGRLSTDTQYF
cdr3_nt: TGTGCCAGCAGTTTCGGACGCCTGAGCACAGATACGCAGTATTTT
clone_size: many
v_call: TRBV12-3/TRBV12-4
j_call: TRBJ2-3
d_call: .

cdr3_aa: CASSTGTGGFEQFF
cdr3_nt: TGTGCCAGCAGCACCGGGACAGGGGGCTTTGAGCAGTTCTTC
clone_size: many
v_call: TRBV12-3/TRBV12-4
j_call: TRBJ2-1
d_call: TRBD1

cdr3_aa: CASSYSGNGELFF
cdr3_nt: TGTGCCAGCAGTTACTCTGGCAACGGGGAGCTGTTTTTT
clone_size: many
v_call: TRBV6-5
j_call: TRBJ2-2
d_call: .

cdr3_aa: CASSLRGGWSETQYF
cdr3_nt: TGTGCCAGCAGTCTGCGGGGCGGTTGGTCGGAGACCCAGTACTTC
clone_size: few
v_call: TRBV6-1
j_call: TRBJ2-5
d_call: .

cdr3_aa: CASRDRPLNSPLHF
cdr3_nt: TGTGCCAGCAGGGACAGGCCCTTAAATTCACCCCTCCACTTT
clone_size: many
v_call: TRBV6-1
j_call: TRBJ1-6
d_call: TRBD1

cdr3_aa: CATLAGYGYTF
cdr3_nt: TGCGCCACTCTGGCGGGGTATGGCTACACCTTC
clone_size: few
v_call: TRBV10-2
j_call: TRBJ1-2
d_call: .

cdr3_aa: CASTPRTRSGETQYF
cdr3_nt: TGTGCCAGCACCCCGAGGACGCGGAGCGGGGAGACCCAGTACTTC
clone_size: many
v_call: TRBV7-9
j_call: TRBJ2-5
d_call: .

cdr3_aa: CAISFPGADQETQYF
cdr3_nt: TGTGCCATCAGTTTCCCGGGGGCGGACCAAGAGACCCAGTACTTC
clone_size: many
v_call: TRBV10-3
j_call: TRBJ2-5
d_call: .

cdr3_aa: CASSPLNRGNTEAFF
cdr3_nt: TGCGCCAGCAGCCCACTTAACCGGGGGAACACTGAAGCTTTCTTT
clone_size: few
v_call: TRBV4-1
j_call: TRBJ1-1
d_call: .

cdr3_aa: CASSPRWVGTDTQYF
cdr3_nt: TGCGCCAGCAGCCCGAGGTGGGTGGGCACAGATACGCAGTATTTT
clone_size: many
v_call: TRBV4-1
j_call: TRBJ2-3
d_call: .

cdr3_aa: CASSLDRGDTDTQYF
cdr3_nt: TGTGCCAGCAGTTTAGACAGGGGGGACACAGATACGCAGTATTTT
clone_size: many
v_call: TRBV7-6
j_call: TRBJ2-3
d_call: TRBD1

cdr3_aa: CASSVSSSYNEQFF
cdr3_nt: TGTGCCAGCAGCGTGTCTAGCTCCTACAATGAGCAGTTCTTC
clone_size: many
v_call: TRBV9
j_call: TRBJ2-1
d_call: .

cdr3_aa: CASSYPTAQYF
cdr3_nt: TGTGCCAGCAGTTACCCGACGGCACAGTACTTC
clone_size: .
v_call: TRBV6-2/TRBV6-3
j_call: TRBJ2-5
d_call: .

cdr3_aa: CASSLDFWGQTRSTGELFF
cdr3_nt: TGTGCCAGCAGCTTAGACTTCTGGGGACAGACACGCAGCACCGGGGAGCTGTTTTTT
clone_size: .
v_call: TRBV11-2
j_call: TRBJ2-2
d_call: TRBD1

cdr3_aa: CASSLGTGTQKLFF
cdr3_nt: TGTGCCAGCAGTCTGGGGACGGGAACTCAAAAACTGTTTTTT
clone_size: few
v_call: TRBV27
j_call: TRBJ1-4
d_call: .

cdr3_aa: CSATALPGDEQFF
cdr3_nt: TGCAGTGCGACAGCCCTACCGGGGGATGAGCAGTTCTTC
clone_size: many
v_call: TRBV20-1
j_call: TRBJ2-1
d_call: .

cdr3_aa: CASSWTGGYEQYF
cdr3_nt: TGTGCCAGCAGCTGGACCGGGGGCTACGAGCAGTACTTC
clone_size: .
v_call: TRBV7-2
j_call: TRBJ2-7
d_call: .